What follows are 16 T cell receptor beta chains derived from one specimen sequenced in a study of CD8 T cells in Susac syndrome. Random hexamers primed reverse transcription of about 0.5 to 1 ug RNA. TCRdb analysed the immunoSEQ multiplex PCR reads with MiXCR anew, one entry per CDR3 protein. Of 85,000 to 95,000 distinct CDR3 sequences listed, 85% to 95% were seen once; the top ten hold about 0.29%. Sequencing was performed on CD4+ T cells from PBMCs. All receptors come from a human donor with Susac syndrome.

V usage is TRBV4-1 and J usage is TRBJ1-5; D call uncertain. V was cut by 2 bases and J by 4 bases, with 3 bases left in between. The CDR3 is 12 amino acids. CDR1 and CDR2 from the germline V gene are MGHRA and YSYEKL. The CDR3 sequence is CASSQPNQPQHF. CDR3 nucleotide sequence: TGCGCCAGCAGCCAACCTAATCAGCCCCAGCATTTT.

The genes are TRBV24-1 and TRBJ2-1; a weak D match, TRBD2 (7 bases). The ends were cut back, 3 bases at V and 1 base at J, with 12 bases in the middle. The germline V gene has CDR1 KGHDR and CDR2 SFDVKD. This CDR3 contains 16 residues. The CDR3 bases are TGTGCCACCAGTGATCCGGGGGGCCTATCCTACAATGAGCAGTTCTTC. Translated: CATSDPGGLSYNEQFF.

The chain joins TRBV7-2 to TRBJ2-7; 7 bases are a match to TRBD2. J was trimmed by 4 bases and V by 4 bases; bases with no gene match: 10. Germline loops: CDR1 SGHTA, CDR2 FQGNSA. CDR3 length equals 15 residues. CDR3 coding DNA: TGTGCCAGCAGCTCCGCGGGAGACGCGGGATACGAGCAGTACTTC. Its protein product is CASSSAGDAGYEQYF.

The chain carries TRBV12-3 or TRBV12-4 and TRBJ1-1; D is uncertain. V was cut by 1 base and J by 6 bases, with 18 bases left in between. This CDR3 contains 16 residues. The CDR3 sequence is CASSLGGTHSKAEAFF. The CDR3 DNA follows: TGTGCCAGCAGTTTAGGGGGTACCCACTCGAAGGCTGAAGCTTTCTTT.

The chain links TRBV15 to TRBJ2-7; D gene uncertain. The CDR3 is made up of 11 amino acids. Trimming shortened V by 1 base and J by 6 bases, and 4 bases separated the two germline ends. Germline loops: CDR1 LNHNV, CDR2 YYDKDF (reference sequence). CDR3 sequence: CATSRGLEQYF. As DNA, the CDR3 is TGTGCCACCAGCAGAGGCCTCGAGCAGTACTTC.

The CDR3 DNA follows: TGTGCCAGCAGCTTATTTAGCACAGATACGCAGTATTTT. This gives the protein CASSLFSTDTQYF. This chain joins TRBV11-3 and TRBJ2-3; D is uncertain. CDR1 SGHNT and CDR2 YENEEA come from the germline V gene. V lost 2 bases to trimming and J lost 0 bases, with 3 bases between them. The CDR3 totals 13 residues.

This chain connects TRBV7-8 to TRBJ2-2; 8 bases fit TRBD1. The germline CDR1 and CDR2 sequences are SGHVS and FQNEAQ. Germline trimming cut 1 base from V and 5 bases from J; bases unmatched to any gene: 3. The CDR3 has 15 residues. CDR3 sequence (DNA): TGTGCCAGCAGCTTAGGGACAGGGTTGACCGGGGAGCTGTTTTTT. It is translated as CASSLGTGLTGELFF.

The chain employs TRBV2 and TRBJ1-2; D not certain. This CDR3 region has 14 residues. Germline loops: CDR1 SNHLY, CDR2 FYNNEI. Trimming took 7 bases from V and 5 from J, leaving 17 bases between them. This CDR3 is CASTERWLSYGYTF. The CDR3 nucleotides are TGTGCCAGCACCGAGCGGTGGCTGTCTTATGGCTACACCTTC. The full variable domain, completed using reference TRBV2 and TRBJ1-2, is EPEVTQTPSHQVTQMGQEVILRCVPISNHLYFYWYRQILGQKVEFLVSFYNNEISEKSEIFDDQFSVERPDGSNFTLKIRSTKLEDSAMYFCASTERWLSYGYTFGSGTRLTVV.

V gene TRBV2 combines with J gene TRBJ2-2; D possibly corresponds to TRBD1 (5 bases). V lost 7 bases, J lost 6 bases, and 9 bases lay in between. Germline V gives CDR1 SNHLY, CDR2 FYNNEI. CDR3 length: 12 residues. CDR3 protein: CASKQGPGELFF. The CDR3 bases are TGTGCCAGCAAGCAGGGTCCCGGGGAGCTGTTTTTT.

The CDR3 here is CASSEVGNTGELFF. The CDR3 bases are TGTGCCAGCAGTGAAGTTGGGAACACCGGGGAGCTGTTTTTT. The J gene is TRBJ2-2, the V gene TRBV6-4, with D unresolved. Trimming removed 3 bases from V and 1 base from J, with 6 bases in between. Per germline, CDR1 MRHNA and CDR2 SNTAGT. The CDR3 runs 14 residues.

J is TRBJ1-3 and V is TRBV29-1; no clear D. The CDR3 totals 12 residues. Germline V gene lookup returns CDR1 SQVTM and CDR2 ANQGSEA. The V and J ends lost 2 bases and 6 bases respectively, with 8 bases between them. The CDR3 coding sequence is TGCAGCGTTGAACTCGGAATAAACACCATATATTTT. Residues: CSVELGINTIYF.

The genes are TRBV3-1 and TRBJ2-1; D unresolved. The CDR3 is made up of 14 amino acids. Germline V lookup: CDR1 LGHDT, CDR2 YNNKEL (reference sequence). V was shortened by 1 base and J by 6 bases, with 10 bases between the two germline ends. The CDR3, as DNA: TGTGCCAGCAGCCAAGCAGGACGGGTCAATGAGCAGTTCTTC. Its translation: CASSQAGRVNEQFF.

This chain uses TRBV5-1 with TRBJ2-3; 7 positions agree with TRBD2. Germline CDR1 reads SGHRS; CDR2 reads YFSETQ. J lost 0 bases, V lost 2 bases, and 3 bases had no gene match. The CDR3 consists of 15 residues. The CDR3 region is CASSLRGVSTDTQYF. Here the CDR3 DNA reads TGCGCCAGCAGCTTACGGGGGGTAAGCACAGATACGCAGTATTTT.

The CDR3 region is CASSLALGRDNEQFF. CDR3 nucleotide sequence: TGTGCCAGCAGCTTAGCCCTCGGGAGAGACAATGAGCAGTTCTTC. The V call is TRBV7-7, the J call TRBJ2-1; TRBD2 might be the D (6 bases). Per the germline V gene, CDR1 is SSHAT and CDR2 is FNYEAQ (reference sequence). V shed 0 bases and J shed 5 bases, with 11 bases lying between them. The CDR3 length is 15 residues.

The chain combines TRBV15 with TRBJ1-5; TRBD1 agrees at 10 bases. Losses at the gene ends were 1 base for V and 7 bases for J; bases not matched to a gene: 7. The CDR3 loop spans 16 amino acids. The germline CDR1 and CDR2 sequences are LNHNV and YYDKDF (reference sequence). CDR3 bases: TGTGCCACCAGCAGAGGACAGGGGGCAATCAGACAGCCCCAGCATTTT. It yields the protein CATSRGQGAIRQPQHF.

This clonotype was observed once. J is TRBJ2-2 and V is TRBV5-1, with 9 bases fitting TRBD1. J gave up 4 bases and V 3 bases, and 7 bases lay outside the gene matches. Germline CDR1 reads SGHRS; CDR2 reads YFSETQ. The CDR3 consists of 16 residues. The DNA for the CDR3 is TGCGCCAGCAGCTCCGCCGGGACAGGGTCCACCGGGGAGCTGTTTTTT. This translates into CASSSAGTGSTGELFF.